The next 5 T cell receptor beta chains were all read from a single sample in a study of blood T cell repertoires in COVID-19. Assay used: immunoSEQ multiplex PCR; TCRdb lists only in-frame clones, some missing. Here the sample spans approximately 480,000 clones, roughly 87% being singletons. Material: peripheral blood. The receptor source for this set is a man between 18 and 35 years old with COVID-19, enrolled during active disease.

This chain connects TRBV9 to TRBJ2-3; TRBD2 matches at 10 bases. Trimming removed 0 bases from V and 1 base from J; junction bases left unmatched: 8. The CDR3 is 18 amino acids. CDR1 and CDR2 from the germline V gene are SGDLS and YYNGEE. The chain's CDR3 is CASSVAPIAGGRTDTQYF. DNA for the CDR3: TGTGCCAGCAGCGTAGCACCAATAGCGGGAGGACGCACAGATACGCAGTATTTT.

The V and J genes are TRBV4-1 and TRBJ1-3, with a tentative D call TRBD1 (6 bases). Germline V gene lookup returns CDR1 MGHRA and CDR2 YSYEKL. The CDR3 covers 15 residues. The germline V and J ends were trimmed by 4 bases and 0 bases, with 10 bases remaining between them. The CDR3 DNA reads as TGCGCCAGCAGCCGACAGGACATCTCTGGAAACACCATATATTTT. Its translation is CASSRQDISGNTIYF.

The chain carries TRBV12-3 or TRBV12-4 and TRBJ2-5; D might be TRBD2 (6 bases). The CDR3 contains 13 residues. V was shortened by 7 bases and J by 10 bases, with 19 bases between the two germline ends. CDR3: CASTVLGLGGQYF. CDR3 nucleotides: TGTGCCAGCACCGTGCTGGGACTTGGGGGCCAGTACTTC.

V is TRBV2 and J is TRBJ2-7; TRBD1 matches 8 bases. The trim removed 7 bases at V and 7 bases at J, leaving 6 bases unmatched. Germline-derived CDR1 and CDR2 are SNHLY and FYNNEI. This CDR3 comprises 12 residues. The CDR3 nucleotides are TGTGCCAGCACCAGACAGGGGACGGAGCAGTACTTC. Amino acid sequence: CASTRQGTEQYF.

The CDR3 here is CASSSRGEQFF. The DNA for the CDR3 is TGTGCCAGCAGCTCCAGGGGAGAGCAGTTCTTC. The chain employs TRBV11-3 and TRBJ2-1, with a possible D match to TRBD1 (6 bases). This CDR3 spans 11 amino acids. V gave up 4 bases and J gave up 10 bases, with 8 bases separating them. The germline gives CDR1 SGHNT, CDR2 YENEEA. The entire variable domain, with the rest obtained from reference TRBV11-3 and TRBJ2-1, is as follows: EAGVVQSPRYKIIEKKQPVAFWCNPISGHNTLYWYLQNLGQGPELLIRYENEEAVDDSQLPKDRFSAERLKGVDSTLKIQPAELGDSAVYLCASSSRGEQFFGPGTRLTVL.